The 23 T cell receptor beta chains below come from one sample, sequenced in a study of a mutant IDH1 vaccine in newly diagnosed glioma. Their target antigens are unknown. As for time point: week 47, end of study. Vaccinated patients received 300 ug of mutant IDH1 20-mer peptide per dose, with topical imiquimod. TCRdb keeps only in-frame clones here, not all; method: immunoSEQ multiplex PCR. The sample has fewer than 60,000 clones; approximately 65% are singletons. The source material was peripheral blood mononuclear cells (PBMCs), sampled from a glioma patient whose treatment included an IDH1 peptide vaccine. These receptor sequences come from a man aged 40-49 years with glioma. Some clones in this sample may be carry-over from other donors' samples.

J is TRBJ2-2 and V is TRBV6-5; the D is unclear. Trimming removed 5 bases from V and 5 bases from J, with 3 bases in between. CDR1 and CDR2 from the germline V gene are MNHEY and SVGAGI. The CDR3 consists of 11 residues. The CDR3 reads CASSRTGELFF. The CDR3, as DNA: TGTGCCAGCAGTAGGACCGGGGAGCTGTTTTTT.

V gene TRBV9 combines with J gene TRBJ2-6, with 7 positions matching TRBD1. The CDR3 has 17 residues. The J segment lost 2 bases and the V segment lost 0 bases, leaving 5 bases of the junction unmatched. Germline CDR1 SGDLS, CDR2 YYNGEE. In nucleotides, the CDR3 is TGTGCCAGCAGCGTAGCCAGGGGGTTAACTGGGGCCAACGTCCTGACTTTC. It codes for CASSVARGLTGANVLTF. The whole variable domain, filled in from reference TRBV9 and TRBJ2-6, reads DSGVTQTPKHLITATGQRVTLRCSPRSGDLSVYWYQQSLDQGLQFLIQYYNGEERAKGNILERFSAQQFPDLHSELNLSSLELGDSALYFCASSVARGLTGANVLTFGAGSRLTVL.

The V call is TRBV5-1, the J call TRBJ1-1; D gene ambiguous. This CDR3 has 11 residues. Trimming left V 4 bases short and J 3 bases short, with 4 bases between. Germline CDR1 is SGHRS and CDR2 is YFSETQ. The CDR3 DNA reads TGCGCCAGCAGCCTGGACACTGAAGCTTTCTTT. It translates to CASSLDTEAFF.

CDR3 sequence: CASSQASRGAFF. The CDR3 DNA sequence: TGTGCCAGCAGCCAAGCTTCGCGGGGGGCTTTCTTT. The genes are TRBV14 and TRBJ1-1, with D possibly TRBD1 on 5 matching bases. Trimming took 1 base from V and 11 from J, leaving 11 bases between them. This CDR3 region has 12 residues. In germline, CDR1 is SGHDN, CDR2 FVKESK.

The CDR3 nucleotides are TGCGCCAGCAGCTTAGAAGCCCTCCATGGCTACACCTTC. It specifies CASSLEALHGYTF. This chain uses TRBV5-1 with TRBJ1-2; D unresolved. The CDR3 is 13 residues long. Germline values: CDR1 SGHRS, CDR2 YFSETQ. The ends were cut back, 2 bases at V and 6 bases at J, with 11 bases in the middle. The entire variable domain, with the rest obtained from reference TRBV5-1 and TRBJ1-2, is as follows: KAGVTQTPRYLIKTRGQQVTLSCSPISGHRSVSWYQQTPGQGLQFLFEYFSETQRNKGNFPGRFSGRQFSNSRSEMNVSTLELGDSALYLCASSLEALHGYTFGSGTRLTVV.

The chain uses TRBV2 and TRBJ2-5, with no clear D. Trimming removed 6 bases at V and 4 bases at J, with 18 bases between. This CDR3 has 15 amino acids. The germline V gene encodes CDR1 SNHLY and CDR2 FYNNEI. Here the CDR3 reads CASRMAGTLGETQYF. The CDR3 DNA sequence: TGTGCCAGCAGGATGGCCGGTACCCTCGGAGAGACCCAGTACTTC.

This chain joins TRBV6-6 and TRBJ1-2, with D perhaps TRBD1 (6 bases). Germline CDR1 and CDR2: MNHNY and SVGAGI (reference sequence). Between the trimmed V and J ends, which lost 3 bases and 2 bases, there was a span of 10 bases. This CDR3 has 14 residues. CDR3 loop: CASSYGGLNYGYTF. CDR3 DNA sequence: TGTGCCAGCAGTTATGGGGGGCTGAACTATGGCTACACCTTC.

The chain joins TRBV29-1 to TRBJ2-3; the match to TRBD2 covers 8 bases. This CDR3 has 14 residues. Germline loops: CDR1 SQVTM, CDR2 ANQGSEA. V shed 8 bases and J 1 base; nucleotides not matched to a gene: 8. The CDR3 DNA follows: TGCAGCTTTCGACTAGCGTGGGGCACAGATACGCAGTATTTT. The encoded protein is CSFRLAWGTDTQYF.

The CDR3 nucleotides are TGTGCCAGCAGACGCGGGGGGGCCAGGTACGAGCAGTACTTC. This translates into CASRRGGARYEQYF. The V call is TRBV7-2, the J call TRBJ2-7; 9 nucleotides agree with TRBD2. This CDR3 spans 14 amino acids. From germline, CDR1 is SGHTA and CDR2 FQGNSA. The V and J ends lost 6 bases and 4 bases, in that order; junction bases with no gene match: 7.

This chain joins TRBV2 and TRBJ1-2; 9 nucleotides line up with TRBD1. The CDR3 has 15 residues. Unmatched junction bases numbered 8, after V lost 5 bases and J lost 4 bases. CDR1 SNHLY and CDR2 FYNNEI come from the germline V gene. The CDR3 DNA reads as TGTGCCAGCAGTATACCGGGACAGGGCACCTATGGCTACACCTTC. Amino acids: CASSIPGQGTYGYTF. Using reference TRBV2 and TRBJ1-2 for the parts outside the CDR3, the full variable domain is EPEVTQTPSHQVTQMGQEVILRCVPISNHLYFYWYRQILGQKVEFLVSFYNNEISEKSEIFDDQFSVERPDGSNFTLKIRSTKLEDSAMYFCASSIPGQGTYGYTFGSGTRLTVV.

The chain links TRBV27 to TRBJ1-1; no reliable D call. V was clipped by 5 bases and J by 10 bases, with 14 bases between them. CDR1 is MNHEY, CDR2 SMNVEV, per germline (reference sequence). There are 12 residues in the CDR3. The CDR3 region is CASSPDGSRAFF. The CDR3 bases are TGTGCCAGCAGTCCGGACGGGAGTAGAGCTTTCTTT.

V gene TRBV2 combines with J gene TRBJ1-4; D is unclear. V was pared by 3 bases and J by 2 bases, with 7 bases between. This CDR3 has 14 residues. CDR1 is SNHLY and CDR2 is FYNNEI in the germline V gene. CDR3 DNA: TGTGCCAGCAGTGAGGGTGGCACTAATGAAAAACTGTTTTTT. As protein: CASSEGGTNEKLFF.

This chain uses TRBV5-6 with TRBJ1-2; D uncertain. Germline CDR1 is SGHDT and CDR2 is YYEEEE. This CDR3 region has 16 residues. Trimming left V 0 bases short and J 0 bases short, with 12 bases between. The CDR3, as DNA: TGTGCCAGCAGCTTGGGTCCTGGAAGAGCTAACTATGGCTACACCTTC. Translating it yields CASSLGPGRANYGYTF.

The V call is TRBV7-2, the J call TRBJ2-3; D remains unclear. Trimming removed 5 bases from V and 4 bases from J, with 7 bases in between. This CDR3 contains 12 residues. Germline V gives CDR1 SGHTA, CDR2 FQGNSA. CDR3 amino acids: CASSPNADTQYF. In DNA form, the CDR3 reads TGTGCCAGCAGCCCAAACGCAGATACGCAGTATTTT. The entire variable domain, with the rest obtained from reference TRBV7-2 and TRBJ2-3, is as follows: GAGVSQSPSNKVTEKGKDVELRCDPISGHTALYWYRQSLGQGLEFLIYFQGNSAPDKSGLPSDRFSAERTGGSVSTLTIQRTQQEDSAVYLCASSPNADTQYFGPGTRLTVL.

V and J are TRBV5-4 and TRBJ2-3; 7 bases align to TRBD2. CDR1 SGHNT and CDR2 YYREEE come from the germline V gene (reference sequence). With V trimmed by 2 bases and J by 3 bases, 9 bases remained unmatched. This CDR3 spans 16 amino acids. CDR3 region: CASSFGAGVGTDTQYF. The DNA of the CDR3 is TGTGCCAGCAGCTTCGGGGCGGGGGTAGGAACAGATACGCAGTATTTT.

The chain recombines TRBV6-5 with TRBJ1-2; a weak D match, TRBD1 (6 bases). This CDR3 spans 15 amino acids. The V and J ends lost 0 bases and 8 bases respectively, with 16 bases between them. The germline CDR1 and CDR2 sequences are MNHEY and SVGAGI. As DNA, the CDR3 is TGTGCCAGCAGTTACTCGTTAGGGACAACTCGCGGCTACACCTTC. It is translated as CASSYSLGTTRGYTF.

The chain is built from TRBV5-1 and TRBJ2-1; 12 bases map to TRBD1. The germline V gene encodes CDR1 SGHRS and CDR2 YFSETQ. Trimming cost V 4 bases and J 6 bases; bases outside gene matches: 5. The length of the CDR3 is 15 residues. The CDR3 loop reads CASSNPGQGANEQFF. The CDR3, as DNA: TGCGCCAGCAGCAATCCGGGACAGGGGGCCAATGAGCAGTTCTTC. The full variable domain, with the rest looked up from reference TRBV5-1 and TRBJ2-1, is KAGVTQTPRYLIKTRGQQVTLSCSPISGHRSVSWYQQTPGQGLQFLFEYFSETQRNKGNFPGRFSGRQFSNSRSEMNVSTLELGDSALYLCASSNPGQGANEQFFGPGTRLTVL.

This chain connects TRBV9 to TRBJ1-4; no clear D gene. From germline, CDR1 is SGDLS and CDR2 YYNGEE. The V end lost 4 bases, the J end lost 4 bases, and 14 bases lay between the germline ends. The CDR3 spans 15 residues. The CDR3, as DNA: TGTGCCAGCAGCCCCGACACCCGAGTTAATGAAAAACTGTTTTTT. This codes for CASSPDTRVNEKLFF.

The chain employs TRBV5-1 and TRBJ1-2; D is perhaps TRBD1 (5 bases). The V gene lost 3 bases and the J gene lost 7 bases, with 16 bases spanning the gap. CDR3 length: 14 residues. Looked up from germline, CDR1 is SGHRS and CDR2 is YFSETQ. The CDR3 is CASSSEAQGGGYTF. CDR3 sequence (DNA): TGCGCCAGCAGCTCCGAAGCGCAGGGAGGTGGCTACACCTTC.

In the case of this clone: One junction end does not reproduce the germline sequence, and a read error may be involved. The V call is TRBV7-7, the J call TRBJ2-2, with 8 bases that match TRBD2. In germline, CDR1 is SSHAT, CDR2 FNYEAQ (reference sequence). The CDR3 runs 14 residues. The CDR3 loop reads CASSQTGGAGELFF. The CDR3 bases are TGTGCTAGCAGCCAAACGGGGGGGGCCGGGGAGCTGTTTTTT.

J is TRBJ1-3 and V is TRBV5-8; no definite D call. Trimming shortened V by 1 base and J by 3 bases, and 2 bases separated the two germline ends. The CDR3 length is 12 residues. In germline, CDR1 is SGHTS, CDR2 YDEGEE. CDR3 DNA: TGTGCCAGCAGCTTGTATGGAAACACCATATATTTT. Its translation: CASSLYGNTIYF.

This rearrangement joins TRBV27 to TRBJ2-7; 7 bases map to TRBD1. V was clipped by 6 bases and J by 2 bases; unmatched bases: 7. This CDR3 is built from 14 residues. In germline, CDR1 is MNHEY, CDR2 SMNVEV (reference sequence). The CDR3 DNA reads as TGTGCCAGCAGACCGGGACAGCGGACCTACGAGCAGTACTTC. Amino acid sequence: CASRPGQRTYEQYF.

The chain uses TRBV5-4 and TRBJ2-1; D is unresolved. This CDR3 is built from 11 residues. Germline V lookup: CDR1 SGHNT, CDR2 YYREEE (reference sequence). Trimming removed 5 bases from V and 5 bases from J, with 5 bases in between. The CDR3 loop reads CASSLNNEQFF. The CDR3 DNA reads as TGTGCCAGCAGTTTAAACAATGAGCAGTTCTTC. The full variable domain, completed using reference TRBV5-4 and TRBJ2-1, is ETGVTQSPTHLIKTRGQQVTLRCSSQSGHNTVSWYQQALGQGPQFIFQYYREEENGRGNFPPRFSGLQFPNYSSELNVNALELDDSALYLCASSLNNEQFFGPGTRLTVL.